One sample yielded the 12 T cell receptor beta chains listed below, sequenced in a study of T cells in localized non-small cell lung cancer. TCRdb's copy holds only in-frame clones and misses some; the assay was immunoSEQ multiplex PCR. The sample includes 50,000 to 70,000 clones, approximately 80% seen only once; the top ten take 4.7%. Sample: PBMCs, taken before any cancer treatment. All receptors derive from a man aged 35 to 70 with stage II lung adenocarcinoma.

This rearrangement joins TRBV5-4 to TRBJ2-7; 7 positions match TRBD1. CDR1 SGHNT and CDR2 YYREEE come from the germline V gene (reference sequence). Losses at the gene ends were 6 bases for V and 4 bases for J; bases not matched to a gene: 7. This CDR3 spans 13 amino acids. The CDR3 protein is CASKNQGVYEQYF. CDR3 sequence (DNA): TGTGCCAGCAAAAACCAGGGGGTTTACGAGCAGTACTTC.

This chain uses TRBV9 with TRBJ2-7; 10 nucleotides align to TRBD2. V was pared by 4 bases and J by 5 bases, with 12 bases of the junction left unmatched. The CDR3 contains 16 residues. Germline CDR1 reads SGDLS; CDR2 reads YYNGEE. The CDR3 sequence: CASSSVAGLAGDEQYF. The DNA of the CDR3 is TGTGCCAGCAGCTCTGTGGCGGGCCTAGCGGGGGACGAGCAGTACTTC.

The CDR3 region has the DNA TGTGCCAGCAGCTGGAGGGGACAGACGAACACTGAAGCTTTCTTT. Protein product: CASSWRGQTNTEAFF. V gene TRBV5-8 combines with J gene TRBJ1-1; 7 bases align to TRBD1. Germline V gives CDR1 SGHTS, CDR2 YDEGEE. Germline trimming cut 3 bases from V and 1 base from J; bases unmatched to any gene: 6. This CDR3 spans 15 amino acids.

Worth noting for this clone: At one of its ends the junction is not consistent with the germline gene, which may arise from a read error. The V gene is TRBV5-5, the J gene TRBJ2-2, with D possibly TRBD2 on 5 matching bases. Germline values: CDR1 SGHKS, CDR2 YYEKEE (reference sequence). CDR3 size: 16 residues. The CDR3: CASSAEGFRDTRELFF. CDR3 in DNA: TGTGCCAGCAGCGCTGAGGGATTTCGAGACACCAGGGAGCTGTTTTTT.

This clone was seen a single time. V usage is TRBV7-3 and J usage is TRBJ2-2, with TRBD1 matching 9 bases. Germline V gene lookup returns CDR1 SGHTA and CDR2 FQGTGA. With 5 bases clipped from V and 5 bases from J, the junction kept 18 bases outside the gene matches. This CDR3 region has 19 residues. The CDR3 reads CASSPNPLQGAGSTGELFF. The DNA of the CDR3 is TGTGCCAGCAGCCCAAACCCATTACAGGGGGCAGGGAGTACCGGGGAGCTGTTTTTT.

This clone was detected once. The chain has TRBV5-1 and TRBJ2-5; the match to TRBD2 covers 12 bases. Per germline, CDR1 SGHRS and CDR2 YFSETQ. Losses at the gene ends were 0 bases for V and 1 base for J; bases not matched to a gene: 4. The CDR3 has 17 amino acids. This chain's CDR3 is CASSLALAGGPQETQYF. CDR3 in DNA: TGCGCCAGCAGCTTGGCTCTAGCGGGAGGGCCCCAAGAGACCCAGTACTTC.

The chain joins TRBV6-1 to TRBJ1-2; D might be TRBD1 (6 bases). The germline V and J ends were trimmed by 3 bases and 2 bases, with 10 bases remaining between them. The germline CDR1 and CDR2 sequences are MNHNS and SASEGT. The CDR3 extends over 14 amino acids. The CDR3: CASSDTGRNYGYTF. Written as DNA, the CDR3 is TGTGCCAGCAGTGATACAGGGAGGAACTATGGCTACACCTTC.

This clone was counted once. The V and J genes are TRBV9 and TRBJ2-5; no clear D gene. V lost 0 bases and J 5 bases, leaving 8 bases between the germline ends. Germline V gives CDR1 SGDLS, CDR2 YYNGEE. The CDR3 covers 13 residues. The CDR3 protein is CASSVGAFETQYF. In nucleotides, the CDR3 is TGTGCCAGCAGCGTAGGTGCCTTTGAGACCCAGTACTTC.

J is TRBJ2-7 and V is TRBV5-8; D gene uncertain. The CDR3 is 14 amino acids. CDR1 is SGHTS, CDR2 YDEGEE, per germline. V gave up 0 bases and J gave up 3 bases, with 10 bases separating them. CDR3 nucleotide sequence: TGTGCCAGCAGCTTGGTGGGCGGAAACTACGAGCAGTACTTC. Translation: CASSLVGGNYEQYF.

CDR3 region: CASSETGLNTEAFF. The CDR3 bases are TGCGCCAGCAGTGAGACAGGGCTGAACACTGAAGCTTTCTTT. The rearrangement joins TRBV10-2 to TRBJ1-1; D is possibly TRBD1 (6 bases). Trimming took 2 bases from V and 0 from J, leaving 7 bases between them. Germline-derived CDR1 and CDR2 are WSHSY and SAAADI. This CDR3 spans 14 amino acids.

V and J are TRBV19 and TRBJ2-3; 7 nucleotides line up with TRBD1. In germline, CDR1 is LNHDA, CDR2 SQIVND (reference sequence). J gave up 3 bases and V 7 bases, and 10 bases lay outside the gene matches. CDR3 length: 15 amino acids. The CDR3 loop reads CASKNPNRGTDTQYF. CDR3 nucleotides: TGTGCCAGTAAAAACCCCAACAGGGGAACAGATACGCAGTATTTT.

This clone has only a few counts. The CDR3: CASSFLQGTGNTIYF. CDR3 coding DNA: TGTGCCAGCAGCTTCCTACAGGGGACTGGAAACACCATATATTTT. The chain recombines TRBV5-6 with TRBJ1-3, with TRBD1 identical over 7 bases. The CDR3 is 15 residues long. V dropped 2 bases and J dropped 2; count of bases not matched to a gene: 4. The V gene's germline CDR1 is SGHDT and CDR2 YYEEEE.